This T cell receptor beta chain was captured by sequencing in a study of CXCR3-negative and CXCR3-positive naive CD8 T cells (dated by TCRdb to the late 2010s). Broadly, across the study: In total, about 130 million TRB reads were obtained, or roughly 1.5 +/- 0.3 million reads per library. Data from around ten donors, pooled across two independent experiments, went into the diversity and physicochemical repertoire analyses. For the TRBV-TRBJ cluster analysis, the naive subsets came from 5 donors, while the memory cells came from 3 donors. Broader findings and caveats from the paper: Because surface CD5, which is linked to self-reactivity in mice, was comparable between the naive subsets, TCR interaction strength was also inferred from the physicochemical properties of TRB CDR3s. TRB CDR3s from CXCR3-positive naive cells showed higher hydrophobicity (lower Kidera factor 4), lower energy, and higher strength and volume indices than CXCR3-negative naive cells. CXCR3 expression partially decreased after cryopreservation, so most assays used freshly isolated PBMCs. Both naive subsets had comparably high repertoire diversity, while memory CD8+ T cells had much lower repertoire diversity. Naive CXCR3-negative and CXCR3-positive cells from the same donor showed similar TRBV-TRBJ usage, whereas memory cells showed distinct patterns.

Comments on this clonotype: The target of this receptor is not known.

The CDR3 sequence holds 15 residues, the cysteine and phenylalanine included. No DNA is listed. Via the germline V gene, CDR1 is MDHEN and CDR2 SYDVKM. Each CD8+ T cell subset was flow-sorted in triplicate, with 300,000 or so cells per subset placed directly into RLT lysis buffer. To exclude memory contaminants, naive CD8+ T cells were stringently defined as CD45RO-CCR7+CD27+CD95-. Peripheral blood mononuclear cells were isolated from buffy coats by standard density gradient centrifugation. A FACSAria III was used to flow-sort naive CXCR3-negative and CXCR3-positive CD8+ T cells. Total RNA was extracted from sorted cells using an RNeasy Mini Kit. The listed sequencing device is NextSeq 550. The Human TCR Profiling Kit (MiLaboratory) was used to make UMI-labeled 5' RACE TRB cDNA libraries. The full amount of extracted RNA was used for cDNA synthesis, and the full amount of resulting cDNA was used for PCR amplification. Libraries were prepared in parallel using an identical number of PCR cycles. For the original study's pipeline: With a minimum of two reads required per UMI, MIGEC and MiXCR pulled out about 52,000 +/- 9,100 unique UMI-labeled TRB cDNA molecules from each library. An average of 40,000 +/- 10,000 functional in-frame TRB CDR3 nucleotide clonotypes without stop codons was found per library. After each sample was downsampled to 5000 UMI-labeled TRB molecules, VDJtools was used to calculate diversity metrics such as normalized Shannon-Wiener and Chao1. VDJtools computed clonotype-size-weighted physicochemical properties of the central five CDR3 residues: interaction energy, strength, volume and Kidera factor 4. TCRdb reprocessed the public reads and reports one entry per CDR3 protein sequence, without DNA. What appears here as the V and J calls and clone size reflects TCRdb's work, not the paper's. This sample's table contains about 89,000 distinct CDR3 sequences. The ten top clones hold almost 0.55% of the sample.

Sequenced material: naive CXCR3+ CD8+ T cells from blood. Interpreted using the paper, the cell subset or site label stands for: CD45RO-CCR7+CD27+CD95- naive CD8+ T cells expressing CXCR3 (TNR3+). The chain couples TRBV28 to TRBJ2-1; TCRdb's D call of TRBD1 is untestable without DNA. The clonotype originates from a human donor in good health. Some clones in this sample may be carry-over from other donors' samples. Here the CDR3 is given as CASSSAGRSYNEQFF.